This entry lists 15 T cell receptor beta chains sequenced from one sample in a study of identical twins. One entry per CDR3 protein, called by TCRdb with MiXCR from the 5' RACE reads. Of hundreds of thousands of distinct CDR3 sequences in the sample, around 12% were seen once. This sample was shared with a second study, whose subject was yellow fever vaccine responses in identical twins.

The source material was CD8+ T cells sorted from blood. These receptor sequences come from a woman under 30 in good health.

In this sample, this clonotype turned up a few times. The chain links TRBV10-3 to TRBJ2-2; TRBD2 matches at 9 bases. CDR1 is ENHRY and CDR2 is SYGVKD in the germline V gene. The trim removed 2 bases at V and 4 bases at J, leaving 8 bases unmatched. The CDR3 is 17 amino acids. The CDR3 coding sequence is TGTGCCATCAGTGAGACTCAAAAGCGGGAGGTCACCGGGGAGCTGTTTTTT. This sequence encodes CAISETQKREVTGELFF.

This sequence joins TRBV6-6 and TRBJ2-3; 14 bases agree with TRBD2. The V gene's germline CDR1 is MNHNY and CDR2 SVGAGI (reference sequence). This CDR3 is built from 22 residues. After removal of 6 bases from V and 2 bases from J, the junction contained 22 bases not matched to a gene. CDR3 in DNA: TGTGCCAGCAGGGGCGGGACTAGCGGGAGTCGTGAACACTACTCATTCACAGATACGCAGTATTTT. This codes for CASRGGTSGSREHYSFTDTQYF.

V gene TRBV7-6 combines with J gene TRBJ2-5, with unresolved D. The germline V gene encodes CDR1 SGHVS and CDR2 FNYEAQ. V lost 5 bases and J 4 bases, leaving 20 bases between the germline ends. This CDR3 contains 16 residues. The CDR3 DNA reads TGTGCCAGCAGCCCCCCAATCGCAGGTTTAGGAGAGACCCAGTACTTC. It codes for CASSPPIAGLGETQYF.

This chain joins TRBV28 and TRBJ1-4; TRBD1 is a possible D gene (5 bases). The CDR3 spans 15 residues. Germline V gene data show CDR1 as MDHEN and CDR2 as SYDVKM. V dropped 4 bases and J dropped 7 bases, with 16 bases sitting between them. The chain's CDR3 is CASSSARGDSEKLFF. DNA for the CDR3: TGTGCCAGCAGTTCAGCGAGAGGGGATAGTGAAAAACTGTTTTTT.

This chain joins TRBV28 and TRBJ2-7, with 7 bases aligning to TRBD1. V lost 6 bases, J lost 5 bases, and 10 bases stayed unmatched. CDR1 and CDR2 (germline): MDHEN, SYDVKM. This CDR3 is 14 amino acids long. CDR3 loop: CASSQQQGFNEQYF. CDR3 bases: TGTGCCAGCAGCCAACAACAGGGGTTCAACGAGCAGTACTTC.

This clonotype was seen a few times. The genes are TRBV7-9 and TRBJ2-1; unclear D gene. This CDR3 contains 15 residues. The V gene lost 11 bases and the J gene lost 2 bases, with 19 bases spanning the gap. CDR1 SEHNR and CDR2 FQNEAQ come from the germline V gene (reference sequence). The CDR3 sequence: CASVLGSLTYNEQFF. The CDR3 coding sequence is TGTGCCTCGGTACTGGGGTCTCTGACCTACAATGAGCAGTTCTTC.

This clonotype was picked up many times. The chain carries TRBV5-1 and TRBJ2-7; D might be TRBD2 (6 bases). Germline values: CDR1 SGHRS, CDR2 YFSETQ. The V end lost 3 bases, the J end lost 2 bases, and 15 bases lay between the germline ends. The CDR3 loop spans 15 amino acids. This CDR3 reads CASSYSPGLTYEQYV. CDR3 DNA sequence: TGCGCCAGCAGCTACAGCCCGGGACTGACCTACGAGCAGTACGTC.

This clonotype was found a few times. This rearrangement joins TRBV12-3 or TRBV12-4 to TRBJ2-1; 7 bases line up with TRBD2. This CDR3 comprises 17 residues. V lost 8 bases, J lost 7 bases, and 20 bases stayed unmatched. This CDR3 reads CASGTLPPSGMDNEQFF. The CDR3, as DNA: TGTGCCAGCGGGACCCTCCCCCCAAGCGGGATGGATAATGAGCAGTTCTTC.

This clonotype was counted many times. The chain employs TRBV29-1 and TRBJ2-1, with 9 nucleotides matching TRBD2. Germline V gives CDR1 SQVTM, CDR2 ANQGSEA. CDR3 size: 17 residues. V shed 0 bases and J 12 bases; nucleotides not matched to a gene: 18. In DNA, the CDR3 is TGCAGCGTTGAAGACCCAAAGCGGGAGGCCTCTTCTTATAGGCAGTTCTTC. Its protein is CSVEDPKREASSYRQFF.

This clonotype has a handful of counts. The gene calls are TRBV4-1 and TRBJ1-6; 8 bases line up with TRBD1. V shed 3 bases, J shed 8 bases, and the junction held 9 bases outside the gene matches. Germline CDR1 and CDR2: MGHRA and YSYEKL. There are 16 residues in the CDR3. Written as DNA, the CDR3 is TGCGCCAGCAGCCAGACCGGGACAGGAGGGGATTCACCCCTCCACTTT. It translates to CASSQTGTGGDSPLHF.

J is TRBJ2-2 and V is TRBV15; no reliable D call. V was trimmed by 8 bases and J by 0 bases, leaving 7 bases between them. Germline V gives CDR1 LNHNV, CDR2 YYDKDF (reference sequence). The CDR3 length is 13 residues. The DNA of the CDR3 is TGTGCCACCTTAGAGGCGAACACCGGGGAGCTGTTTTTT. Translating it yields CATLEANTGELFF.

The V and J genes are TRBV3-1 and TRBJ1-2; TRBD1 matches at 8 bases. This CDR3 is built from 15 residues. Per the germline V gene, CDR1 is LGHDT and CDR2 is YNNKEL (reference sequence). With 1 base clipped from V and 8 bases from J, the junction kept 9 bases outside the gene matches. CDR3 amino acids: CASSQGRQGAEGYTF. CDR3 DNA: TGTGCCAGCAGCCAAGGTCGGCAGGGGGCTGAAGGCTACACCTTC.

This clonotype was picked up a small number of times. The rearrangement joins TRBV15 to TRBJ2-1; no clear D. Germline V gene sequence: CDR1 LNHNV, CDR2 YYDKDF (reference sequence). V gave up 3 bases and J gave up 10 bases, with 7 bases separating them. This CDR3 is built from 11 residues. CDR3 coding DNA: TGTGCCACCAGCAGCAACAGAGAGCAGTTCTTC. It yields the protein CATSSNREQFF.

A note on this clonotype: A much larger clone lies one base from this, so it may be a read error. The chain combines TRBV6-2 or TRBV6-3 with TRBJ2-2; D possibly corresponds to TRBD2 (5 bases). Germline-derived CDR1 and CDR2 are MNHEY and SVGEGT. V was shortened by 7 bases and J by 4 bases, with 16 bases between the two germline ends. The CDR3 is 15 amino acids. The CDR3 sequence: CASTLAPLSTGELFF. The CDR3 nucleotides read TGTGCCAGCACCCTAGCCCCTTTGAGCACCGGGGAGCTGTTTTTT.

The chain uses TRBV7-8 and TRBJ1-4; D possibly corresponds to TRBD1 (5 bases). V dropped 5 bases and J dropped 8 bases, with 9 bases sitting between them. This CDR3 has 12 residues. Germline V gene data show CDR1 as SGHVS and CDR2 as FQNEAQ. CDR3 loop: CASSIGGEKLFF. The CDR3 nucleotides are TGTGCCAGCAGCATCGGGGGGGAAAAACTGTTTTTT. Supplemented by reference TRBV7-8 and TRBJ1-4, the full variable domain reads GAGVSQSPRYKVAKRGQDVALRCDPISGHVSLFWYQQALGQGPEFLTYFQNEAQLDKSGLPSDRFFAERPEGSVSTLKIQRTQQEDSAVYLCASSIGGEKLFFGSGTQLSVL.